This is a list of T cell receptor beta chains from one sample in a study. TCRdb reprocessed the 5' RACE reads with MiXCR, giving one entry per CDR3 protein. The sample contains about 54,000 distinct CDR3 sequences, roughly 17% of which appear only once. The specimen was naive CD4+ T cells sorted from blood. The receptor set was obtained from a female donor with breast cancer. CDR3s include the opening cysteine and the closing phenylalanine or tryptophan. A D gene is named only where the DNA matches it firmly. Clone size is not always given. Where it is, it says once, few, many or a class for expanded clones.

TGCAGTGCCACCCAGGGACTAGAATCGAACACCGGGGAGCTGTTTTTT,CSATQGLESNTGELFF,TRBJ2-2,many,TRBV20-1,TRBD2
TGTGCCAGCAGCCCGTTTTTTGCGGGTGGGGGGTACAATGAGCAGTTCTTC,CASSPFFAGGGYNEQFF,TRBJ2-1,few,TRBV7-2,-
TGTGCCAGCTCACCGGACCATACCTATGGCTACACCTTC,CASSPDHTYGYTF,TRBJ1-2,many,TRBV18,-
TGTGCCAGCAGCGTAGGGGTAGGTTGGGAAAATACGCAGTATTTT,CASSVGVGWENTQYF,TRBJ2-3,many,TRBV9,-
TGTGCCAGCAGTTCAAGTCGACAGGGCAGCTATGGCTACACCTTC,CASSSSRQGSYGYTF,TRBJ1-2,many,TRBV7-2,TRBD1
TGCAGTGCTAGAGTATACCTAGGGAGTAGGAACACTGAAGCTTTCTTT,CSARVYLGSRNTEAFF,TRBJ1-1,many,TRBV20-1,-
TGTGCCAGCAGCCAAATCGGCCGGGCCGGGGAGCTGTTTTTT,CASSQIGRAGELFF,TRBJ2-2,few,TRBV7-6,-
TGTGCCAGCAGCTTACTTGAAGGGGCCCGAAATTCACCCCTCCACTTT,CASSLLEGARNSPLHF,TRBJ1-6,few,TRBV11-2,-
TGTGCCACCAGCAGAGAAAGGGGGGCAGTAGGGCTTTCGGAGACCCAGTACTTC,CATSRERGAVGLSETQYF,TRBJ2-5,few,TRBV15,-
TGTGCCAGCAGCCAAGATACGGGTACCAATCAGCCCCAGCATTTT,CASSQDTGTNQPQHF,TRBJ1-5,few,TRBV3-1,-
TGTGCCAGCAGCTTAGATGCAGGTGAAGCTTTCTTT,CASSLDAGEAFF,TRBJ1-1,-,TRBV7-2,-
TGCGCCAGCACCACCCCCGGACAGGTCGGCACTGAAGCTTTCTTT,CASTTPGQVGTEAFF,TRBJ1-1,many,TRBV5-1,TRBD1
TGCAGTGCTAAATTCAGCGGGAGATCAGATACGCAGTATTTT,CSAKFSGRSDTQYF,TRBJ2-3,-,TRBV20-1,TRBD2
TGTGCCAGCAGTTACCCTCGACCGACCGAGCAGTACTTC,CASSYPRPTEQYF,TRBJ2-7,few,TRBV6-6,-
TGCGCCAGCAGCGGAGAAGCCCAAGAGACCCAGTACTTC,CASSGEAQETQYF,TRBJ2-5,many,TRBV5-1,-
TGTGCCAGCAGTGAAGGACCGGGACTAGTTAGGGAGCAGTTCTTC,CASSEGPGLVREQFF,TRBJ2-1,-,TRBV6-1,TRBD2
TGCGCCAGCAGCGGGCGACAGGGCCACACCGGGGAGCTGTTTTTT,CASSGRQGHTGELFF,TRBJ2-2,many,TRBV5-1,TRBD1
TGCAGCGCCCAAAGTACGGAGTATGGCTACACCTTC,CSAQSTEYGYTF,TRBJ1-2,many,TRBV29-1,-
TGTGCCAGCAGCTTGGGGGGATCGAGGTGGACAGATACGCAGTATTTT,CASSLGGSRWTDTQYF,TRBJ2-3,few,TRBV5-6,-
TGCGCCAGCAGCTTGGGGGACAGTTGGCGCGAGCAGTACTTC,CASSLGDSWREQYF,TRBJ2-7,-,TRBV5-1,TRBD1
TGCAGCGGGCGGGACAGATCTAACTATGGCTACACCTTC,CSGRDRSNYGYTF,TRBJ1-2,few,TRBV29-1,TRBD1
TGCGCCAGCAGAACCGGGACAGAAAGCAATCAGCCCCAGCATTTT,CASRTGTESNQPQHF,TRBJ1-5,-,TRBV5-1,TRBD1
TGTGCCAGCAGTTTATGGTCCGGGAACGGCTACACCTTC,CASSLWSGNGYTF,TRBJ1-2,few,TRBV28,-
TGTGCCAGCGGCTCCCGGGACAGGGGAACCTACGAGCAGTACTTC,CASGSRDRGTYEQYF,TRBJ2-7,few,TRBV7-2,TRBD1
TGTGCCAGCAGCAAGAGGATCTCTGGAAACACCATATATTTT,CASSKRISGNTIYF,TRBJ1-3,few,TRBV9,-
TGTGCCAGCTCACCGACAGGATCCGGGGAGCTGTTTTTT,CASSPTGSGELFF,TRBJ2-2,-,TRBV18,-
TGCGCCAGCAAGATGGACCGGGGAGTGAGCATTCAGTACTTC,CASKMDRGVSIQYF,TRBJ2-4,many,TRBV5-1,-
TGTGCCAGCAGCCCGATGACTAGCGGGGTATCAGATACGCAGTATTTT,CASSPMTSGVSDTQYF,TRBJ2-3,once,TRBV3-1,TRBD2
TGCGCCAGCAGCTTGTCTAGCGGGTCCTACAATGAGCAGTTCTTC,CASSLSSGSYNEQFF,TRBJ2-1,many,TRBV5-1,TRBD2
TGTGCCAGCAGCGTAGGCGCCTGGGGTTTAAGCTCTGGAAACACCATATATTTT,CASSVGAWGLSSGNTIYF,TRBJ1-3,-,TRBV9,-
TGCAGTGCTCCCGCGGGAGTTGAGCAGTTCTTC,CSAPAGVEQFF,TRBJ2-1,many,TRBV20-1,TRBD2
TGCGCCAGCAGCTTGTGGGACAGGTACCAAGAGACCCAGTACTTC,CASSLWDRYQETQYF,TRBJ2-5,many,TRBV5-1,TRBD1
TGCGCCAGCAGCCCGGACGGGGACCAAGAGACCCAGTACTTC,CASSPDGDQETQYF,TRBJ2-5,few,TRBV5-1,-
TGTGCCAGCAGCTTATCCAGGTCGACCCAGTACTTC,CASSLSRSTQYF,TRBJ2-5,medium-sized,TRBV7-2,-
TGTGCCAGCAGCTTAGGGCCCAGGAGTCTTGGCTACACCTTC,CASSLGPRSLGYTF,TRBJ1-2,few,TRBV7-9,-
TGTGCCAGCAGCTCCGCCGGGGGCGGCAATCAGCCCCAGCATTTT,CASSSAGGGNQPQHF,TRBJ1-5,few,TRBV12-3/TRBV12-4,-
TGTGCCAGCAGTTTAGCGAGGCCCAACTATGGCTACACCTTC,CASSLARPNYGYTF,TRBJ1-2,few,TRBV28,-
TGCAGCGGTGGGGTCCAAGAGACCCAGTACTTC,CSGGVQETQYF,TRBJ2-5,-,TRBV29-1,-
TGCGCCAGCAGCTTGGGGCAGACAGGGGGGGGCGAGCAGTACTTC,CASSLGQTGGGEQYF,TRBJ2-7,-,TRBV5-1,TRBD1
TGCAGTGCTGGTATACTAGGACCAACAGATACGCAGTATTTT,CSAGILGPTDTQYF,TRBJ2-3,many,TRBV20-1,-
TGTGCTAGCAGTCCGACAGGGGCGTCTGGTGAAGAACTGCTTTTT,CASSPTGASGEELLF,TRBJ1-4,-,TRBV7-7,TRBD1
TGTGCCAGCAGCTTAGGACTAGCGGCTAATGAGCAGTTCTTC,CASSLGLAANEQFF,TRBJ2-1,few,TRBV7-2,TRBD2